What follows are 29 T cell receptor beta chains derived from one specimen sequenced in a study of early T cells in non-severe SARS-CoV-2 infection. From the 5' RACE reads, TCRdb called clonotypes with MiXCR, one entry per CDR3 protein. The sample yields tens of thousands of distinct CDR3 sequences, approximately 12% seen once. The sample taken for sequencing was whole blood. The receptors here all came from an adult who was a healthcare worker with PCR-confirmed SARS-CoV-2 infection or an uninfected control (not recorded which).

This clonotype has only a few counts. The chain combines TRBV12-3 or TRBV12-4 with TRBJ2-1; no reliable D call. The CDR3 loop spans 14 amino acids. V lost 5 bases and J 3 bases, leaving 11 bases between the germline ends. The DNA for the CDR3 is TGTGCCAGCAGTCCCAGACTGTTCTACAATGAGCAGTTCTTC. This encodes CASSPRLFYNEQFF.

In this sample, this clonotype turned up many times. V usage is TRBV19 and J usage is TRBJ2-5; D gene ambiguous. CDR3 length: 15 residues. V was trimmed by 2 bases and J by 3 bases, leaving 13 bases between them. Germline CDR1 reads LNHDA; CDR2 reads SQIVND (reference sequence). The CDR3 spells CASSIRRTSKETQYF. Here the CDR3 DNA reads TGTGCCAGTAGTATAAGGCGTACGAGCAAAGAGACCCAGTACTTC.

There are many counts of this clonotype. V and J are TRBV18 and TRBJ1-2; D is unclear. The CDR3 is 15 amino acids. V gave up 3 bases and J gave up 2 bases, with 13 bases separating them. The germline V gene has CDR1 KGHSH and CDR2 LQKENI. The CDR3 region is CASSPRREPNYGYTF. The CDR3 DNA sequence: TGTGCCAGCTCACCCCGGAGGGAACCAAACTATGGCTACACCTTC.

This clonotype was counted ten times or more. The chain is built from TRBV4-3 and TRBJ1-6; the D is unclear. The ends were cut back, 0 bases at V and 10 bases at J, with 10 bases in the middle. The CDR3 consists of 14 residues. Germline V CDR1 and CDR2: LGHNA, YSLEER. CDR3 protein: CASSQDMGISPLHF. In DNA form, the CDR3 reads TGCGCCAGCAGCCAAGATATGGGAATCTCACCCCTCCACTTT.

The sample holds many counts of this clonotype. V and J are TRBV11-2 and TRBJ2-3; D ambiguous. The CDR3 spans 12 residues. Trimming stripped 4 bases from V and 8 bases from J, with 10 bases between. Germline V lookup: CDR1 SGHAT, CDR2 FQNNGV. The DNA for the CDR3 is TGTGCCAGCAGCTCCCGGTCCCTTACGCAGTATTTT. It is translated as CASSSRSLTQYF.

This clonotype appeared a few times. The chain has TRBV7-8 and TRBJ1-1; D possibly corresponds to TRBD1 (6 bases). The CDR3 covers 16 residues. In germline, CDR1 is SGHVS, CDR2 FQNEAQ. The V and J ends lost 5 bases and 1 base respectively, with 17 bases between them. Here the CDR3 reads CASSPTAGQRNTEAFF. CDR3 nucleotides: TGTGCCAGCAGCCCAACCGCCGGACAGAGGAACACTGAAGCTTTCTTT.

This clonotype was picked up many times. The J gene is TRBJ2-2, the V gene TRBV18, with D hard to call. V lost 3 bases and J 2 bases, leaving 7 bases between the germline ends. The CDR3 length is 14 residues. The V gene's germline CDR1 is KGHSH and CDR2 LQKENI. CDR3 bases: TGTGCCAGCTCACCTGGCCCAAACACCGGGGAGCTGTTTTTT. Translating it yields CASSPGPNTGELFF.

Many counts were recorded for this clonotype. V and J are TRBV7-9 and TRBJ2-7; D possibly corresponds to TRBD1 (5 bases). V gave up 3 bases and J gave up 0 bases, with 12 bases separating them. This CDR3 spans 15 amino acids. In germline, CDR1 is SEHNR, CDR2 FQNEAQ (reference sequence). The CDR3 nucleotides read TGTGCCAGCAGCTTGGGGCCAGTTGCCTCCTACGAGCAGTACTTC. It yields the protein CASSLGPVASYEQYF. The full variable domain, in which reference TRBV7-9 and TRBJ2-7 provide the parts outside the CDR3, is DTGVSQNPRHKITKRGQNVTFRCDPISEHNRLYWYRQTLGQGPEFLTYFQNEAQLEKSRLLSDRFSAERPKGSFSTLEIQRTEQGDSAMYLCASSLGPVASYEQYFGPGTRLTVT.

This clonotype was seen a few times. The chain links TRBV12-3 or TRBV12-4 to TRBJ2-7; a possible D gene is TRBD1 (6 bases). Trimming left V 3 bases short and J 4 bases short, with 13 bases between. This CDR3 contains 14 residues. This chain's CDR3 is CASSFSQGSYEQYF. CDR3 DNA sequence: TGTGCCAGCAGTTTCTCGCAGGGGTCATACGAGCAGTACTTC.

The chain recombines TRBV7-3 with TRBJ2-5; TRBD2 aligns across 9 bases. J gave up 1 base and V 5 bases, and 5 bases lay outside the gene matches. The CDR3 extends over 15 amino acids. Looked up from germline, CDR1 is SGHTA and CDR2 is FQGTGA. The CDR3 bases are TGTGCCAGCAGCCTAGCGGGGTACATCCAAGAGACCCAGTACTTC. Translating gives CASSLAGYIQETQYF.

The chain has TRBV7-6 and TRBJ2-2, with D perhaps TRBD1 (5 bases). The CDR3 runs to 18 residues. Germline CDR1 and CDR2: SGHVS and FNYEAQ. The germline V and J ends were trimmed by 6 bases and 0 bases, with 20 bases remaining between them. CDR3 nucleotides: TGTGCCAGCAGTTTTACTGATGGCTTAGGGGCGAACACCGGGGAGCTGTTTTTT. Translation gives CASSFTDGLGANTGELFF.

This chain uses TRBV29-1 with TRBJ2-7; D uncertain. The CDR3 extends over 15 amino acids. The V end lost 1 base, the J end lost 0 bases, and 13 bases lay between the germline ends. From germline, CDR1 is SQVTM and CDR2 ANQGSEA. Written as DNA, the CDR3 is TGCAGCGTTGAAGTTAGTCAGCCATCCTCCTACGAGCAGTACTTC. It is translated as CSVEVSQPSSYEQYF.

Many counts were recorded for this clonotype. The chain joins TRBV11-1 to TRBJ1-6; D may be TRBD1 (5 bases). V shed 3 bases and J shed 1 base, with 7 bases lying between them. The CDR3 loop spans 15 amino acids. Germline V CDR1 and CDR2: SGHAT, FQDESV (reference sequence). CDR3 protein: CASSLDISYNSPLHF. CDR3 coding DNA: TGTGCCAGCAGCTTGGACATATCCTATAATTCACCCCTCCACTTT.

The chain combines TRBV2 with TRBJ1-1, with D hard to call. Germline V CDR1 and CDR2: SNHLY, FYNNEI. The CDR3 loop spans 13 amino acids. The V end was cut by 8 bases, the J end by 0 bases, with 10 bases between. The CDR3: CASGRSMNTEAFF. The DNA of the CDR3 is TGTGCCAGCGGCAGGTCCATGAACACTGAAGCTTTCTTT.

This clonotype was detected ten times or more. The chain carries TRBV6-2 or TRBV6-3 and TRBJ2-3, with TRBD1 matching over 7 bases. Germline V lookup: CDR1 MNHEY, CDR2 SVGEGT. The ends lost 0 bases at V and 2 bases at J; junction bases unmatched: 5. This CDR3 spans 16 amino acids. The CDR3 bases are TGTGCCAGCAGTTACTCAGGACAGGCGAACACAGATACGCAGTATTTT. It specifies CASSYSGQANTDTQYF.

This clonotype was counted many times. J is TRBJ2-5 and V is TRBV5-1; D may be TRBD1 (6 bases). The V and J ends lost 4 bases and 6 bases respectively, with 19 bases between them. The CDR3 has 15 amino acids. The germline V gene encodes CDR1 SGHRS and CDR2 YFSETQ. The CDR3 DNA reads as TGCGCCAGCAGCCAGGGGCAGGGGAGAATGAAGACCCAGTACTTC. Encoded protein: CASSQGQGRMKTQYF.

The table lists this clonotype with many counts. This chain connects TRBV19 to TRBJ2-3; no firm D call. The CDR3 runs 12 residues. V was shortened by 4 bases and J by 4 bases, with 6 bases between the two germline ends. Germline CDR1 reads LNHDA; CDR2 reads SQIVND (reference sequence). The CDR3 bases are TGTGCCAGTAGTACCTTCGCAGATACGCAGTATTTT. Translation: CASSTFADTQYF. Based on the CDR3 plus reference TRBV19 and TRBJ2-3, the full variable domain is DGGITQSPKYLFRKEGQNVTLSCEQNLNHDAMYWYRQDPGQGLRLIYYSQIVNDFQKGDIAEGYSVSREKKESFPLTVTSAQKNPTAFYLCASSTFADTQYFGPGTRLTVL.

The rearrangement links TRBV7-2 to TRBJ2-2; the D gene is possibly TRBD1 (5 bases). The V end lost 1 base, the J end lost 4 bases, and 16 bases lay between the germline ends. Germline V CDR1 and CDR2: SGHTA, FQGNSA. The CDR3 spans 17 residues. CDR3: CASSLVSAGSSTGELFF. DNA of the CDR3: TGTGCCAGCAGCTTAGTCTCGGCAGGGTCGAGCACCGGGGAGCTGTTTTTT.

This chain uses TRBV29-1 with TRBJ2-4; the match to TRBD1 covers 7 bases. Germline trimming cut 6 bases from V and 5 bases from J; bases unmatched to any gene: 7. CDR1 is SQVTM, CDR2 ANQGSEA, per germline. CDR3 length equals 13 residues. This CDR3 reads CSVATGAENIQYF. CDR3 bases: TGCAGCGTCGCAACAGGGGCTGAAAACATTCAGTACTTC. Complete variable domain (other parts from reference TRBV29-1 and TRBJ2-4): SAVISQKPSRDICQRGTSLTIQCQVDSQVTMMFWYRQQPGQSLTLIATANQGSEATYESGFVIDKFPISRPNLTFSTLTVSNMSPEDSSIYLCSVATGAENIQYFGAGTRLSVL.

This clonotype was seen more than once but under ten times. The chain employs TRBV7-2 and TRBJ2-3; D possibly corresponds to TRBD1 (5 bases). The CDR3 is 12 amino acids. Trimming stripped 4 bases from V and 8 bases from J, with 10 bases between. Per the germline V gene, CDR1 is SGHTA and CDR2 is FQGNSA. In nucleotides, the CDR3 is TGTGCCAGCAGCTCGCTTCAGGGTACGCAGTATTTT. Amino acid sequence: CASSSLQGTQYF.

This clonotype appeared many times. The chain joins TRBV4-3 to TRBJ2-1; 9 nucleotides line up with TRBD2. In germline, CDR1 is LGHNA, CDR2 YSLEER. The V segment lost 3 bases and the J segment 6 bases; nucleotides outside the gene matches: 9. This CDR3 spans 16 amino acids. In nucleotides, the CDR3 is TGCGCCAGCAGCCAGGATCAGGGCGGGGGGGCCAATGAGCAGTTCTTC. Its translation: CASSQDQGGGANEQFF.

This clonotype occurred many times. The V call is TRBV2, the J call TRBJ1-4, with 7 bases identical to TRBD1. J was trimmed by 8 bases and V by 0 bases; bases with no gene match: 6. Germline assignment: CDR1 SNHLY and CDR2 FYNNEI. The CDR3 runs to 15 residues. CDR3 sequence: CASSEAGTGDEKLFF. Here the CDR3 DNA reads TGTGCCAGCAGTGAAGCAGGAACAGGGGACGAAAAACTGTTTTTT.

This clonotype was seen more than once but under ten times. The chain's CDR3 is CSVADNEQFF. CDR3 DNA sequence: TGCAGCGTCGCAGACAATGAGCAGTTCTTC. The chain is built from TRBV29-1 and TRBJ2-1; D uncertain. Germline-derived CDR1 and CDR2 are SQVTM and ANQGSEA. Trimming pared 6 bases from V and 5 bases from J, leaving 5 bases between. This CDR3 is built from 10 residues.

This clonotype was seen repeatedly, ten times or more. CDR3 bases: TGTGCCAGCAGCTTAGTACAGGGGAGATCGAACACTGAAGCTTTCTTT. It translates to CASSLVQGRSNTEAFF. The rearrangement links TRBV7-9 to TRBJ1-1; 7 positions match TRBD1. There are 16 residues in the CDR3. Germline V lookup: CDR1 SEHNR, CDR2 FQNEAQ (reference sequence). V lost 1 base, J lost 1 base, and 6 bases stayed unmatched.

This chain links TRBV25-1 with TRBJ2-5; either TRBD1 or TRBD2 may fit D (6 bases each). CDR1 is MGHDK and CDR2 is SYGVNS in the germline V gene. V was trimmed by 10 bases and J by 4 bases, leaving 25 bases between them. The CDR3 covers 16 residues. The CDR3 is CATARRGGGSRETQYF. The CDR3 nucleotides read TGTGCCACCGCGCGCCGAGGGGGAGGTTCGAGAGAGACCCAGTACTTC.

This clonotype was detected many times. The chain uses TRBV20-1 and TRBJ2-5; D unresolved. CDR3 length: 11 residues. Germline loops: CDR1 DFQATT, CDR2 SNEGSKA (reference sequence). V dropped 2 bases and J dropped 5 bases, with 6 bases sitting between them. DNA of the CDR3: TGCAGTGCTAGACAGGTGGAGACCCAGTACTTC. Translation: CSARQVETQYF.

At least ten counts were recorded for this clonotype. The CDR3 sequence: CASSLENNSPLHF. CDR3 DNA: TGTGCCAGCAGCTTAGAGAATAATTCACCCCTCCACTTT. The chain uses TRBV7-9 and TRBJ1-6; D gene ambiguous. Germline CDR1 is SEHNR and CDR2 is FQNEAQ (reference sequence). The CDR3 spans 13 residues. V was trimmed by 1 base and J by 5 bases, leaving 3 bases between them. The variable domain in full, completed from reference TRBV7-9 and TRBJ1-6, reads DTGVSQNPRHKITKRGQNVTFRCDPISEHNRLYWYRQTLGQGPEFLTYFQNEAQLEKSRLLSDRFSAERPKGSFSTLEIQRTEQGDSAMYLCASSLENNSPLHFGNGTRLTVT.

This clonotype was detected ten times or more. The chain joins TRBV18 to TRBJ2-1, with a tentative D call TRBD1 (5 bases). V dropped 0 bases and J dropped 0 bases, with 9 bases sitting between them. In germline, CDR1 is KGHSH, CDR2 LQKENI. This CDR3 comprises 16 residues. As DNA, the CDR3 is TGTGCCAGCTCACCACCCAGGGTGGGCTCCTACAATGAGCAGTTCTTC. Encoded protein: CASSPPRVGSYNEQFF.

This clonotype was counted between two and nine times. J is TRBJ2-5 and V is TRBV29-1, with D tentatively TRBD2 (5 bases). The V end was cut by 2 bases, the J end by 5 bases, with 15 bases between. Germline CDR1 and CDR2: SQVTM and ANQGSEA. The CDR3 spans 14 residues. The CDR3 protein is CSVERRGQEETQYF. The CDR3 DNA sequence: TGCAGCGTTGAACGGCGAGGGCAGGAGGAGACCCAGTACTTC.